This is a list of T cell receptor beta chains from one sample in a study. One entry per CDR3 protein results from TCRdb running MiXCR on the 5' RACE reads. The table records 13,000 or so distinct CDR3 sequences, 23% of them present only once. Specimen: naive CD4+ T cells sorted from blood. Every receptor here comes from a female donor with breast cancer. Both conserved end residues are part of each CDR3. D genes are given only for firm matches. Size is omitted from some rows. Given values are once, few, many or a class for expanded clones.

TRBV5-1	15	TRBJ2-3	NA	medium-sized	TGCGCCAGCAGCTTGGCCGTGTATGGCACAGATACGCAGTATTTT	CASSLAVYGTDTQYF
TRBV18	15	TRBJ2-1	NA	medium-sized	TGTGCCAGCTCACCTTCACTAGTGAGCTACAATGAGCAGTTCTTC	CASSPSLVSYNEQFF
TRBV21-1	18	TRBJ2-7	NA	many	TGTGCCAGCAACGGCCGGGACAGGCACCGTCTCTGGGGTTACGAGCAGTACTTC	CASNGRDRHRLWGYEQYF
TRBV20-1	15	TRBJ1-2	TRBD1	many	TGCAGTGCTCCTGGGACAGGGGCCAAAAACTATGGCTACACCTTC	CSAPGTGAKNYGYTF
TRBV7-6	14	TRBJ2-7	NA	medium-sized	TGTGCCAGCAGCTTAGATCCCGGGGGCCACGAGCAGTACTTC	CASSLDPGGHEQYF
TRBV5-1	15	TRBJ2-1	TRBD2	NA	TGCGCCAGCAGGAGGGGACTAGCGAGAGAAAATGAGCAGTTCTTC	CASRRGLARENEQFF
TRBV6-6	15	TRBJ2-7	TRBD2	many	TGTGCCAGCAGTTACCTAGCGGGAGGGCCACACGAGCAGTACTTC	CASSYLAGGPHEQYF
TRBV7-2	11	TRBJ1-4	NA	many	TGTGCCAGCAGCCCCGGTGAAAAACTGTTTTTT	CASSPGEKLFF
TRBV7-8	18	TRBJ2-5	TRBD2	once	TGTGCCAGCAGCCCCAAGCCGGGACTAACGGCGTACCAAGGGACCCAGTACTTC	CASSPKPGLTAYQGTQYF
TRBV25-1	13	TRBJ2-7	TRBD1	many	TGTGCCAGCAGTGCTGGGGCAGGGGGCGAGCAGTACTTC	CASSAGAGGEQYF
TRBV7-3	20	TRBJ2-2	TRBD2	few	TGTGCCAGCAGCAACATACTACTAGCGGGAGGCCCTCCGAACACCGGGGAGCTGTTTTTT	CASSNILLAGGPPNTGELFF
TRBV6-5	11	TRBJ2-3	NA	many	TGTGCCAGCAGGAACGGAGATACGCAGTATTTT	CASRNGDTQYF
TRBV12-3/TRBV12-4	14	TRBJ1-1	NA	once	TGTGCCAGCAGTGCAGGACCGATGAACACTGAAGCTTTCTTT	CASSAGPMNTEAFF
TRBV6-5	14	TRBJ1-1	NA	NA	TGTGCCAGCAGTTACCCGGGAGGAGAGACTGAAGCCTTCTTT	CASSYPGGETEAFF
TRBV7-9	13	TRBJ2-1	NA	medium-sized	TGTGCCAGCAGCTTATGGACTTACAATGAGCAGTTCTTC	CASSLWTYNEQFF
TRBV20-1	12	TRBJ1-2	NA	NA	TGCAGTGCTCCCCGGACTACCTATGACTACACCTTC	CSAPRTTYDYTF
TRBV7-9	12	TRBJ1-1	NA	NA	TGTGCCAGCAGCTCGTGGGACACTGAAGCTTTCTTT	CASSSWDTEAFF
TRBV18	19	TRBJ2-7	TRBD2	medium-sized	TGTGCCAGCTCACCAGGGGGACTAGCGGACTCCTTAGTCTCCTACGAGCAGTACTTC	CASSPGGLADSLVSYEQYF
TRBV20-1	12	TRBJ2-3	NA	medium-sized	TGCAGTGCTCCGGACGGAGCAGATACGCAGTATTTT	CSAPDGADTQYF
TRBV15	17	TRBJ2-2	TRBD1	NA	TGTGCCGCCAGCAGGGGACAGGGCCTTAGCAACACCGGGGAGCTGTTTTTT	CAASRGQGLSNTGELFF
TRBV4-2	16	TRBJ2-7	NA	NA	TGTGCCAGCAGCCGAGAGGGGTCTAGCCCCTCCTACGAGCAGTACTTC	CASSREGSSPSYEQYF
TRBV5-1	15	TRBJ2-6	NA	NA	TGCGCCAGCAGCATAGAGCCCTCTGGGGCCAACGTCCTGACTTTC	CASSIEPSGANVLTF
TRBV6-5	15	TRBJ2-1	TRBD2	many	TGTGCCAGCAGTTATGGACTAGCGGGAGCTGAAGAGCAGTTCTTC	CASSYGLAGAEEQFF
TRBV20-1	16	TRBJ2-3	TRBD2	many	TGCAGTGCTAGAGAGCCTAGCGGGAGGGAAATAGATACGCAGTATTTT	CSAREPSGREIDTQYF
TRBV7-6	16	TRBJ2-7	TRBD1	many	TGTGCCAGCAGCTTAAGTCCGGGACAGAAGACCTACGAGCAGTACTTC	CASSLSPGQKTYEQYF
TRBV12-3/TRBV12-4	16	TRBJ1-1	NA	few	TGTGCCAGCAGTCAACTTGGGGCCCCGGGCGCCACTGAAGCTTTCTTT	CASSQLGAPGATEAFF
TRBV7-2	16	TRBJ1-5	NA	medium-sized	TGTGCCAGCAGCTTAGTGGGGGGAGCGGGCAATCAGCCCCAGCATTTT	CASSLVGGAGNQPQHF
TRBV7-2	14	TRBJ2-1	NA	few	TGTGCCAGCAGCGGGGGTCTAGGTTTACTCGAGCAGTTCTTC	CASSGGLGLLEQFF
TRBV9	14	TRBJ2-3	NA	many	TGTGCCAGCAGCCGCCTTTCCAGCACAGATACGCAGTATTTT	CASSRLSSTDTQYF
TRBV5-1	15	TRBJ1-5	NA	many	TGCGCCAGCAGCTTGGGAGCGTTCCCGGATCAGCCCCAGCATTTT	CASSLGAFPDQPQHF
TRBV6-2/TRBV6-3	14	TRBJ1-5	NA	many	TGTGCCAGCAGTTACTACAGTAGCAATCAGCCCCAGCATTTT	CASSYYSSNQPQHF
TRBV28	14	TRBJ1-5	NA	medium-sized	TGTGCCAGCAGTTTGTTAGGGGTAGGTCAGCCCCAGCATTTT	CASSLLGVGQPQHF